This entry features one TCR beta chain sequence. The junction differs from germline at one of its ends, possibly a read error. The sample comes from a study of blood T cell repertoires in COVID-19. The V gene's germline CDR1 is SGHRS and CDR2 YFSETQ. The CDR3 is made up of 10 amino acids. Assay used: immunoSEQ multiplex PCR; TCRdb lists only in-frame clones, some missing. The table shows fewer than 200,000 clones, with roughly 78% occurring only once. One Seattle source followed patients from active infection through their disease course. The material sequenced was peripheral blood. The sequence was obtained from a woman in her fifties or sixties with COVID-19, enrolled during active disease. The chain has TRBV5-1 and TRBJ1-2; D remains unclear. The CDR3 nucleotides are TGCGCCAGCAGCTTCGGCGGTGAAATTTTC. It codes for CASSFGGEIF.